The 12 T cell receptor beta chains below come from one sample, sequenced in a study of T cells after somatic rescue of genetic block. The method was immunoSEQ multiplex PCR; TCRdb's version includes in-frame clones alone and lacks a portion of them. The profile shows around 67,000 clones, 92% of them singletons. Sequencing was carried out using peripheral blood mononuclear cells (PBMCs). Source of these receptors: a man aged 40-55 years.

J is TRBJ1-5 and V is TRBV6-1, with 9 bases matching TRBD1. The CDR3 sequence is 16 residues long. The germline CDR1 and CDR2 sequences are MNHNS and SASEGT. J gave up 4 bases and V 0 bases, and 4 bases lay outside the gene matches. The CDR3 DNA reads as TGTGCCAGCAGTGAAGCCCCCGGGACAGGGAATCAGCCCCAGCATTTT. Protein product: CASSEAPGTGNQPQHF.

The J gene is TRBJ1-2, the V gene TRBV5-6, with 10 bases identical to TRBD1. In germline, CDR1 is SGHDT, CDR2 YYEEEE. The CDR3 covers 14 residues. Trimming at V came to 5 bases and at J to 5 bases, leaving 6 bases not matched to a gene. The CDR3 reads CASRAGTGVYGYTF. The CDR3 DNA sequence: TGTGCCAGCAGGGCCGGGACAGGGGTTTATGGCTACACCTTC.

This CDR3 reads CASSMQGASGNTIYF. The CDR3 region has the DNA TGTGCCAGTAGTATGCAGGGGGCATCTGGAAACACCATATATTTT. The chain combines TRBV19 with TRBJ1-3, with TRBD1 matching over 8 bases. The CDR3 has 15 residues. V was pared by 3 bases and J by 1 base, with 2 bases of the junction left unmatched. Germline assignment: CDR1 LNHDA and CDR2 SQIVND (reference sequence).

The rearrangement joins TRBV4-3 to TRBJ2-5; 7 bases agree with TRBD2. The CDR3 loop spans 16 amino acids. V was pared by 1 base and J by 8 bases, with 13 bases of the junction left unmatched. CDR1 is LGHNA and CDR2 is YSLEER in the germline V gene. The CDR3 here is CASSQGFFGLEITQYF. The DNA for the CDR3 is TGCGCCAGCAGCCAAGGCTTTTTCGGACTAGAGATCACCCAGTACTTC.

The genes are TRBV7-2 and TRBJ2-7; 9 bases are a match to TRBD1. CDR1 is SGHTA and CDR2 is FQGNSA in the germline V gene. This CDR3 has 12 amino acids. Trimming removed 6 bases from V and 7 bases from J; junction bases left unmatched: 4. CDR3 DNA: TGTGCCAGCAGTCCGACAGGGGGAGAGCAGTACTTC. Translated: CASSPTGGEQYF.

CDR3 region: CASSLWDRGYEQYF. CDR3 DNA: TGTGCCAGCAGCTTGTGGGACAGGGGCTACGAGCAGTACTTC. The gene calls are TRBV5-4 and TRBJ2-7; TRBD1 aligns across 10 bases. Germline-derived CDR1 and CDR2 are SGHNT and YYREEE (reference sequence). This CDR3 comprises 14 residues. V gave up 1 base and J gave up 3 bases; unmatched junction bases: 1.

The rearrangement links TRBV5-1 to TRBJ1-1; D is ambiguous. CDR1 and CDR2 (germline): SGHRS, YFSETQ. The CDR3 runs 14 residues. Trimming removed 3 bases at V and 0 bases at J, with 9 bases between. As DNA, the CDR3 is TGCGCCAGCAGCTCAGTCCGGGTGAACACTGAAGCTTTCTTT. It is translated as CASSSVRVNTEAFF.

This chain links TRBV15 with TRBJ2-1; 10 bases line up with TRBD2. Unmatched junction bases numbered 1, after V lost 0 bases and J lost 2 bases. The CDR3 is 16 amino acids. The germline V gene has CDR1 LNHNV and CDR2 YYDKDF (reference sequence). The DNA of the CDR3 is TGTGCCACCAGCAGAGACCTAGCGGGAGCCTACAATGAGCAGTTCTTC. Translated: CATSRDLAGAYNEQFF. The whole variable domain, remainder taken from reference TRBV15 and TRBJ2-1, is DAMVIQNPRYQVTQFGKPVTLSCSQTLNHNVMYWYQQKSSQAPKLLFHYYDKDFNNEADTPDNFQSRRPNTSFCFLDIRSPGLGDTAMYLCATSRDLAGAYNEQFFGPGTRLTVL.

The V and J genes are TRBV9 and TRBJ1-4; D unresolved. The germline gives CDR1 SGDLS, CDR2 YYNGEE. This CDR3 has 15 residues. Trimming took off 3 bases at V and 0 bases at J, with 9 bases between the two ends. CDR3 region: CASSAHSATNEKLFF. The CDR3 DNA reads TGTGCCAGCAGCGCTCACTCTGCAACTAATGAAAAACTGTTTTTT.

Only one count was recorded for this clone. The chain joins TRBV29-1 to TRBJ2-1; D call uncertain. This CDR3 comprises 12 residues. Trimming pared 7 bases from V and 8 bases from J, leaving 15 bases between. The germline V gene has CDR1 SQVTM and CDR2 ANQGSEA. CDR3 residues: CSAEPGKDEQFF. For the CDR3, the DNA is TGCAGCGCCGAACCAGGAAAGGATGAGCAGTTCTTC.

The chain has TRBV5-1 and TRBJ2-7; D uncertain. The germline CDR1 and CDR2 sequences are SGHRS and YFSETQ. V lost 1 base, J lost 0 bases, and 11 bases lay in between. The CDR3 covers 15 residues. The chain's CDR3 is CASSLSGQISYEQYF. As DNA, the CDR3 is TGCGCCAGCAGCTTGTCTGGCCAGATCTCCTACGAGCAGTACTTC.

The chain has TRBV6-1 and TRBJ1-2; no clear D. The germline V gene encodes CDR1 MNHNS and CDR2 SASEGT. V was clipped by 4 bases and J by 2 bases, with 17 bases between them. The CDR3 consists of 16 residues. CDR3 amino acids: CASSVRQDRLNYGYTF. CDR3 in DNA: TGTGCCAGCAGTGTGCGACAAGACCGACTAAACTATGGCTACACCTTC.